The rows below give T cell receptor beta chains drawn from one sample of a study of prognosis after radiotherapy for stage I lung cancer. TCRdb fed the multiplex PCR reads into MiXCR, producing one record per CDR3 protein. The sample has fewer than 50,000 distinct CDR3 sequences; less than 25% are singletons. The input for sequencing was PBMCs, taken before or after stereotactic body radiation therapy (not recorded which). Receptor source: a donor over 45 with non-small cell lung cancer. CDR3s include the opening cysteine and the closing phenylalanine or tryptophan. A D gene is named only where the DNA matches it firmly. The size field is filled for only some rows; it gives once, few, many or a size class.

>many|TRBV6-9|TRBD1|TRBJ1-1
CASSSRTGGYQAFF
TGTGCCAGCAGTTCCAGGACAGGGGGTTACCAAGCTTTCTTT
>medium-sized|TRBV20-1|NA|TRBJ2-7
CSARDIESSYEQYF
TGCAGTGCTAGAGATATTGAGAGCTCCTACGAGCAGTACTTC
>many|TRBV12-3/TRBV12-4|NA|TRBJ1-5
CASSLMSNQPQHF
TGTGCCAGCAGTTTAATGAGCAATCAGCCCCAGCATTTT
>many|TRBV14|NA|TRBJ1-1
CASSQVGAMNTEAFF
TGTGCCAGCAGCCAAGTGGGGGCCATGAACACTGAAGCTTTCTTT
>NA|TRBV10-2|TRBD1|TRBJ2-5
CASSKEQGLEETQYF
TGCGCCAGCAGCAAAGAACAGGGGCTTGAAGAGACCCAGTACTTC
>many|TRBV20-1|NA|TRBJ1-5
CSARDFVRGFSNQPQHF
TGCAGTGCTAGAGATTTTGTTAGGGGGTTTAGCAATCAGCCCCAGCATTTT
>many|TRBV7-9|NA|TRBJ2-7
CASSYKADPATYEQYF
TGTGCCAGCAGCTATAAAGCGGACCCGGCAACCTACGAGCAGTACTTC
>many|TRBV15|TRBD2|TRBJ2-1
CATSRGRLAGSYNEQFF
TGTGCCACCAGCAGGGGCAGACTAGCGGGGTCCTACAATGAGCAGTTCTTC
>many|TRBV5-1|NA|TRBJ2-1
CASSLPAGTFYNEQFF
TGCGCCAGCAGCTTACCCGCAGGGACCTTCTACAATGAGCAGTTCTTC
>NA|TRBV5-1|TRBD1|TRBJ2-3
CASSPGTGVATDTQYF
TGCGCCAGCAGCCCGGGAACAGGGGTGGCCACAGATACGCAGTATTTT
>NA|TRBV5-1|NA|TRBJ2-3
CASSFFWRHTDTQYF
TGCGCCAGCAGCTTCTTCTGGAGACACACAGATACGCAGTATTTT
>many|TRBV5-5|NA|TRBJ2-7
CASSLRTVSYEQYF
TGTGCCAGCAGCCTTAGGACAGTTTCCTACGAGCAGTACTTC
>NA|TRBV5-1|TRBD1|TRBJ1-2
CASSWMGQGARDGYTF
TGCGCCAGCAGCTGGATGGGACAGGGGGCGAGGGATGGCTACACCTTC
>many|TRBV6-1|NA|TRBJ2-5
CASNEASSLTQYF
TGTGCCAGCAATGAAGCAAGCAGTCTGACCCAGTACTTC
>many|TRBV13|NA|TRBJ2-7
CASSRVSEQYF
TGTGCCAGCAGCCGTGTTTCCGAGCAGTACTTC
>many|TRBV6-1|TRBD1|TRBJ1-6
CASRPGQINSPLHF
TGTGCCAGCAGACCGGGACAGATTAATTCACCCCTCCACTTT
>NA|TRBV25-1|NA|TRBJ2-7
CASRAVRYYEQYF
TGTGCCAGCAGGGCAGTTAGGTATTACGAGCAGTACTTC
>many|TRBV6-1|NA|TRBJ2-7
CASSRTATSYEQYF
TGTGCCAGCAGTAGAACAGCGACTTCCTACGAGCAGTACTTC
>many|TRBV5-6|TRBD1|TRBJ1-3
CASGQGGNTIYF
TGTGCCAGCGGACAGGGGGGAAACACCATATATTTT
>many|TRBV20-1|TRBD2|TRBJ2-1
CSATHRGLAGVNEQFF
TGCAGTGCTACCCATAGGGGACTAGCGGGGGTTAATGAGCAGTTCTTC
>many|TRBV28|NA|TRBJ2-7
CASSSPPRGRGGSYEQYF
TGTGCCAGCAGTTCCCCTCCGCGGGGCAGGGGGGGCTCCTACGAGCAGTACTTC
>many|TRBV10-3|TRBD1|TRBJ1-2
CAILTGGTYGYTF
TGTGCCATTCTGACAGGGGGGACCTATGGCTACACCTTC
>many|TRBV15|NA|TRBJ2-1
CATSRDGVNHNEQFF
TGTGCCACCAGCAGAGACGGGGTAAACCACAATGAGCAGTTCTTC
>many|TRBV28|TRBD1|TRBJ1-2
CASSLPTAGGSIYGYTF
TGTGCCAGCAGTTTACCCACCGCAGGGGGTAGTATCTATGGCTACACCTTC
>NA|TRBV3-1|NA|TRBJ2-5
CASSLRGAGEQETQYF
TGTGCCAGCAGCCTCCGGGGGGCGGGGGAACAAGAGACCCAGTACTTC
>many|TRBV19|NA|TRBJ1-5
CASSMLGIGAGQNSNQPQHF
TGTGCCAGTAGTATGCTTGGCATAGGCGCGGGCCAGAATAGCAATCAGCCCCAGCATTTT
>many|TRBV28|NA|TRBJ1-1
CASSLVNRDRTEAFF
TGTGCCAGCAGTTTAGTTAACAGGGATCGCACTGAAGCTTTCTTT
>many|TRBV5-5|TRBD1|TRBJ1-4
CASSPGTGSEKLFF
TGTGCCAGCAGCCCAGGGACAGGAAGTGAAAAACTGTTTTTT
>many|TRBV4-2|NA|TRBJ1-4
CASSQDRARDSPYF
TGTGCCAGCAGCCAAGACAGAGCCCGGGACTCCCCGTATTTT
>many|TRBV10-3|NA|TRBJ1-2
CAISEGSGDGYTF
TGTGCCATCAGTGAAGGCAGCGGAGATGGCTACACCTTC
>many|TRBV28|NA|TRBJ1-4
CASGVLGEKLFF
TGTGCCAGCGGTGTCCTCGGGGAAAAACTGTTTTTT
>many|TRBV27|TRBD2|TRBJ2-2
CASSSLGLGGELFF
TGTGCCAGCAGTTCGTTGGGACTAGGGGGGGAGCTGTTTTTT
>few|TRBV4-1|NA|TRBJ2-2
CASSQEGGAVVGELFF
TGCGCCAGCAGCCAAGAAGGGGGGGCCGTAGTCGGGGAGCTGTTTTTT
>many|TRBV9|TRBD2|TRBJ2-7
CASSNSGSFYEQYF
TGTGCCAGCAGTAATAGCGGGAGTTTCTACGAGCAGTACTTC
>many|TRBV2|NA|TRBJ1-5
CASSAEVISNQPQHF
TGTGCCAGCAGTGCGGAGGTCATTAGCAATCAGCCCCAGCATTTT
>many|TRBV28|NA|TRBJ1-6
CATWGEAGSPLHF
TGTGCCACCTGGGGGGAGGCTGGTTCACCCCTCCACTTT
>many|TRBV20-1|NA|TRBJ1-2
CSARPSLGYGYTF
TGCAGTGCTAGGCCTAGCTTGGGCTATGGCTACACCTTC
>many|TRBV6-2/TRBV6-3|NA|TRBJ2-7
CASSYSFGVYEQYF
TGTGCCAGCAGTTACTCATTCGGGGTTTACGAGCAGTACTTC
>many|TRBV27|NA|TRBJ2-1
CASSPVPPGASYNEQFF
TGTGCCAGCAGCCCTGTCCCCCCGGGGGCCAGCTACAATGAGCAGTTCTTC
>many|TRBV6-1|TRBD1|TRBJ1-4
CASSEAGDRAGKLFF
TGTGCCAGCAGTGAAGCGGGGGACAGGGCGGGAAAACTGTTTTTT
>many|TRBV30|NA|TRBJ2-7
CAWKPTGTRYEQYF
TGTGCCTGGAAACCGACAGGGACTAGGTACGAGCAGTACTTC
>many|TRBV10-2|NA|TRBJ2-7
CASSVIQGTYEQYF
TGCGCCAGCAGTGTCATACAGGGCACCTACGAGCAGTACTTC
>NA|TRBV20-1|TRBD1|TRBJ2-3
CSGQGNEDTQYF
TGCAGTGGACAGGGGAATGAAGATACGCAGTATTTT
>many|TRBV6-2/TRBV6-3|NA|TRBJ1-1
CASSYSDTSTEAFF
TGTGCCAGCAGTTACTCGGACACATCAACTGAAGCTTTCTTT
>NA|TRBV28|NA|TRBJ1-5
CTSTYVGQINQPQHF
TGTACCAGCACCTATGTTGGACAGATCAATCAGCCCCAGCATTTT
>many|TRBV20-1|TRBD1|TRBJ2-5
CSAPPRGQLKETQYF
TGCAGTGCCCCGCCCAGGGGACAGTTGAAAGAGACCCAGTACTTC
>many|TRBV20-1|TRBD1|TRBJ1-5
CSALGQEASNQPQHF
TGCAGTGCTCTCGGACAGGAGGCTAGCAATCAGCCCCAGCATTTT
>many|TRBV10-3|NA|TRBJ1-4
CAIRARGAPDEKLFF
TGTGCCATCAGGGCCCGGGGGGCGCCGGATGAAAAACTGTTTTTT
>many|TRBV10-3|NA|TRBJ1-3
CAISLGHASGNTIYF
TGTGCCATCAGTCTTGGACACGCTTCTGGAAACACCATATATTTT
>many|TRBV7-2|TRBD2|TRBJ2-7
CASSLGTSAYEQYF
TGTGCCAGCAGCTTAGGGACTAGCGCCTACGAGCAGTACTTC
>many|TRBV2|TRBD2|TRBJ2-1
CASRGGVIGGDEQFF
TGTGCCAGCAGGGGTGGGGTGATCGGGGGGGATGAGCAGTTCTTC
>many|TRBV10-3|NA|TRBJ2-5
CAIKARSSLQETQYF
TGTGCCATCAAGGCCAGGTCTTCACTCCAAGAGACCCAGTACTTC
>many|TRBV20-1|TRBD1|TRBJ2-2
CSASGTGSTGELFF
TGCAGTGCCTCCGGGACAGGAAGCACCGGGGAGCTGTTTTTT
>many|TRBV28|TRBD1|TRBJ1-4
CASARTGTVEKLFF
TGTGCCAGCGCGCGCACCGGGACAGTGGAAAAACTGTTTTTT
>many|TRBV15|NA|TRBJ1-5
CATSRGRGDNQPQHF
TGTGCCACCAGCAGAGGCAGGGGTGACAATCAGCCCCAGCATTTT
>many|TRBV3-1|NA|TRBJ1-3
CASSQPGGSGNTIYF
TGTGCCAGCAGCCAACCGGGGGGGTCTGGAAACACCATATATTTT
>many|TRBV11-2|NA|TRBJ1-2
CASSSTTDVYGYTF
TGTGCCAGCAGCTCCACAACTGATGTCTATGGCTACACCTTC
>many|TRBV6-4|NA|TRBJ2-3
CASSEIDTWMGTDTQYF
TGTGCCAGCAGTGAAATCGATACATGGATGGGCACAGATACGCAGTATTTT
>many|TRBV5-1|TRBD1|TRBJ1-1
CASSLAQGATEAFF
TGCGCCAGCAGCTTGGCGCAGGGGGCCACTGAAGCTTTCTTT
>many|TRBV7-7|NA|TRBJ2-1
CASSSDASSYNEQFF
TGTGCTAGCAGCAGCGACGCGAGCTCCTACAATGAGCAGTTCTTC